This entry lists 15 T cell receptor beta chains sequenced from one sample in a study of blood T cell repertoires in COVID-19. TCRdb keeps only in-frame clones here, not all; method: immunoSEQ multiplex PCR. Of around 70,000 clones detected, roughly 82% appear once; the ten largest clones hold approximately 6.6%. Sequencing used peripheral blood. Receptors were obtained from a man aged 55 to 69 with acute or convalescent COVID-19.

Worth noting for this clone: At one end, the junction sequence differs from germline, possibly due to a read error. V and J are TRBV6-5 and TRBJ2-7; perhaps TRBD2 as D (7 bases). This CDR3 has 15 amino acids. Looked up from germline, CDR1 is MNHEY and CDR2 is SVGAGI. This CDR3 is CASSYGGAGSNEQYF. The CDR3 bases are TGTGCCAGCAGTTACGGGGGGGCCGGCTCCAACGAGCAGTACTTC.

V and J are TRBV10-2 and TRBJ2-1; D might be TRBD2 (7 bases). Germline V CDR1 and CDR2: WSHSY, SAAADI. This CDR3 contains 15 residues. The V gene lost 10 bases and the J gene lost 0 bases, with 16 bases spanning the gap. CDR3 nucleotides: TGCGCCACCCAGAGGGGGGGTAGCTCCTACAATGAGCAGTTCTTC. Its protein product is CATQRGGSSYNEQFF.

The V gene is TRBV9, the J gene TRBJ1-1; 7 bases match TRBD1. This CDR3 has 14 amino acids. The germline CDR1 and CDR2 sequences are SGDLS and YYNGEE. V shed 4 bases and J 0 bases; nucleotides not matched to a gene: 3. In DNA, the CDR3 is TGTGCCAGCAGCATCAGGGGGATGAACACTGAAGCTTTCTTT. Protein: CASSIRGMNTEAFF.

The CDR3 region is CASSWAGGAETQYF. CDR3 DNA sequence: TGTGCCAGCAGTTGGGCGGGGGGGGCAGAGACCCAGTACTTC. This chain uses TRBV6-6 with TRBJ2-5; 9 bases fit TRBD2. From germline, CDR1 is MNHNY and CDR2 SVGAGI (reference sequence). The CDR3 totals 14 residues. V lost 4 bases, J lost 4 bases, and 4 bases stayed unmatched.

The chain links TRBV4-1 to TRBJ2-3; D gene uncertain. This CDR3 is 15 amino acids long. V lost 2 bases and J 0 bases, leaving 9 bases between the germline ends. The germline gives CDR1 MGHRA, CDR2 YSYEKL. DNA for the CDR3: TGCGCCAGCAGCCAAATAACGAGGAGCACAGATACGCAGTATTTT. Protein sequence: CASSQITRSTDTQYF.

This rearrangement joins TRBV18 to TRBJ1-1; a possible D gene is TRBD1 (5 bases). CDR3 length equals 15 residues. Germline lookup yields CDR1 KGHSH and CDR2 LQKENI. Trimming shortened V by 2 bases and J by 1 base, and 11 bases separated the two germline ends. This CDR3 reads CASSPATGGNTEAFF. In nucleotides, the CDR3 is TGTGCCAGCTCACCAGCGACCGGGGGGAACACTGAAGCTTTCTTT.

V gene TRBV5-5 combines with J gene TRBJ2-5; D is ambiguous. CDR1 is SGHKS and CDR2 is YYEKEE in the germline V gene (reference sequence). This CDR3 spans 12 amino acids. V was pared by 6 bases and J by 1 base, with 7 bases between. The CDR3 bases are TGTGCCAGCAACCAGGCCCAAGAGACCCAGTACTTC. Translation: CASNQAQETQYF.

This chain connects TRBV27 to TRBJ1-5; D is unresolved. The CDR3 spans 12 residues. V dropped 8 bases and J dropped 9 bases, with 14 bases sitting between them. Germline V lookup: CDR1 MNHEY, CDR2 SMNVEV (reference sequence). The CDR3 sequence is CASGGGSRPQHF. The CDR3 DNA reads TGTGCCAGCGGTGGTGGGAGTAGGCCCCAGCATTTT.

V usage is TRBV20-1 and J usage is TRBJ2-1; D gene uncertain. The CDR3 has 11 amino acids. In germline, CDR1 is DFQATT, CDR2 SNEGSKA (reference sequence). Trimming took 4 bases from V and 1 from J, leaving 2 bases between them. The CDR3 is CSATSYNEQFF. DNA for the CDR3: TGCAGTGCTACGTCCTACAATGAGCAGTTCTTC.

The chain carries TRBV6-6 and TRBJ2-3; the match to TRBD2 covers 8 bases. The CDR3 is 15 residues long. Germline V lookup: CDR1 MNHNY, CDR2 SVGAGI (reference sequence). The V segment lost 7 bases and the J segment 4 bases; nucleotides outside the gene matches: 10. CDR3 in DNA: TGTGCCAGCACCCAATTCGGGGGGGGCGCAGATACGCAGTATTTT. Its protein is CASTQFGGGADTQYF.

This chain links TRBV18 with TRBJ1-1, with D maybe TRBD1 (5 bases). The length of the CDR3 is 15 residues. Trimming stripped 2 bases from V and 1 base from J, with 11 bases between. Germline values: CDR1 KGHSH, CDR2 LQKENI. CDR3 in amino acids: CASSPGAQGNTEAFF. As DNA, the CDR3 is TGTGCCAGCTCACCAGGGGCTCAGGGGAACACTGAAGCTTTCTTT.

The chain is built from TRBV10-3 and TRBJ2-3, with D unresolved. In germline, CDR1 is ENHRY, CDR2 SYGVKD. Trimming removed 4 bases from V and 2 bases from J, with 4 bases in between. This CDR3 region has 12 residues. The CDR3: CAISGDTDTQYF. The CDR3 coding sequence is TGTGCCATCAGTGGAGACACAGATACGCAGTATTTT.

The sample holds a few counts of this clone. V usage is TRBV30 and J usage is TRBJ1-4, with 8 bases matching TRBD1. With 2 bases clipped from V and 2 bases from J, the junction kept 10 bases outside the gene matches. The CDR3 loop spans 17 amino acids. The germline gives CDR1 GTSNPN, CDR2 SVGIG (reference sequence). The CDR3 nucleotides read TGTGCCTGGAGTCCTTGGACAGGGTATATGACTAATGAAAAACTGTTTTTT. It specifies CAWSPWTGYMTNEKLFF. Full variable domain (remainder filled in from reference TRBV30 and TRBJ1-4): SQTIHQWPATLVQPVGSPLSLECTVEGTSNPNLYWYRQAAGRGLQLLFYSVGIGQISSEVPQNLSASRPQDRQFILSSKKLLLSDSGFYLCAWSPWTGYMTNEKLFFGSGTQLSVL.

CDR3 amino acids: CASSERGQGNEKLFF. In DNA form, the CDR3 reads TGTGCCAGCAGTGAACGCGGACAGGGGAATGAAAAACTGTTTTTT. This rearrangement joins TRBV25-1 to TRBJ1-4; TRBD1 matches 9 bases. CDR1 and CDR2 (germline): MGHDK, SYGVNS. This CDR3 comprises 15 residues. The V and J ends lost 2 bases and 5 bases, in that order; junction bases with no gene match: 3.

This chain uses TRBV7-2 with TRBJ2-7; 8 bases line up with TRBD1. V dropped 5 bases and J dropped 5; count of bases not matched to a gene: 11. Germline V gene sequence: CDR1 SGHTA, CDR2 FQGNSA. This CDR3 has 15 residues. Written as DNA, the CDR3 is TGTGCCAGCAGCCCTTTCGGTGGACAGGGTAACGAGCAGTACTTC. It yields the protein CASSPFGGQGNEQYF.